The entry below describes one T cell receptor beta chain. This entry belongs to a study of T cell changes during pregnancy in multiple sclerosis. Profiled with immunoSEQ multiplex PCR; TCRdb holds only in-frame clones, not every one. This sample has 66,000 or so clones, with about 91% found just once. This material consisted of CD8+ T cells from peripheral blood mononuclear cells, taken before pregnancy. This clonotype was sampled from a female donor with multiple sclerosis, enrolled in a pregnancy study.

The DNA for the CDR3 is TGTGCCAGCAGCCAAGGTAGGACAGGGAATCCCTACGAGCAGTACTTC. It is translated as CASSQGRTGNPYEQYF. The chain joins TRBV14 to TRBJ2-7; 8 bases fit TRBD1. Germline V gene lookup returns CDR1 SGHDN and CDR2 FVKESK. V lost 1 base to trimming and J lost 2 bases; unmatched junction nucleotides: 7. There are 16 residues in the CDR3.